The 32 T cell receptor beta chains listed next were all sequenced from one sample in a study of CD4 T cells in relation to SARS-CoV-2 and coronaviruses. This table comes from immunoSEQ multiplex PCR, and its TCRdb copy is limited to in-frame clones, with some not included. In the table there are approximately 20,000 clones, approximately 72% of which are singletons. The unexposed donors gave CD4+ T cells in 2011-2018, prior to COVID-19. After ten to eleven days of culture, CD4+ T cells were isolated. No cognate antigen is known for these TCRs. Specimen: CD4+ T cells from PBMCs, cultured in vitro. Receptor source: a human donor in good health.

This clone turned up a few times. The gene calls are TRBV2 and TRBJ1-2, with 9 bases aligning to TRBD1. This CDR3 contains 12 residues. The germline CDR1 and CDR2 sequences are SNHLY and FYNNEI. J was trimmed by 4 bases and V by 7 bases; bases with no gene match: 1. For the CDR3, the DNA is TGTGCCAGCAAGACAGGGGGCTATGGCTACACCTTC. Its protein product is CASKTGGYGYTF. Together with reference TRBV2 and TRBJ1-2, the CDR3 gives the full variable domain: EPEVTQTPSHQVTQMGQEVILRCVPISNHLYFYWYRQILGQKVEFLVSFYNNEISEKSEIFDDQFSVERPDGSNFTLKIRSTKLEDSAMYFCASKTGGYGYTFGSGTRLTVV.

The V call is TRBV29-1, the J call TRBJ2-7; D gene unclear. V was shortened by 2 bases and J by 5 bases, with 7 bases between the two germline ends. CDR1 and CDR2 from the germline V gene are SQVTM and ANQGSEA. The CDR3 is made up of 11 amino acids. In nucleotides, the CDR3 is TGCAGCGTTGAACGATATGACGAGCAGTACTTC. Protein product: CSVERYDEQYF.

This clone was found a few times. The chain couples TRBV12-5 to TRBJ2-3, with unresolved D. Germline V gives CDR1 LGHNT, CDR2 FRNRAP. The CDR3 sequence is 14 residues long. The V gene lost 5 bases and the J gene lost 0 bases, with 9 bases spanning the gap. The CDR3 nucleotides read TGTGCTAGTGGTCTCCAGACGAGCACAGATACGCAGTATTTT. Its translation: CASGLQTSTDTQYF.

This clone was seen more than once but under ten times. The CDR3: CASSATQNTGELFF. In DNA form, the CDR3 reads TGTGCCAGCAGTGCTACGCAGAACACCGGGGAGCTGTTTTTT. The chain uses TRBV6-4 and TRBJ2-2; D is uncertain. V lost 4 bases and J 1 base, leaving 7 bases between the germline ends. CDR3 length equals 14 residues. Per the germline V gene, CDR1 is MRHNA and CDR2 is SNTAGT.

This chain links TRBV12-5 with TRBJ2-1; D is perhaps TRBD2 (6 bases). CDR1 and CDR2 (germline): LGHNT, FRNRAP. The V end was cut by 6 bases, the J end by 2 bases, with 14 bases between. The CDR3 has 15 residues. The CDR3 here is CASGEGRKTYNEQFF. CDR3 coding DNA: TGTGCTAGTGGGGAGGGACGCAAGACCTACAATGAGCAGTTCTTC. The full variable domain, with the rest looked up from reference TRBV12-5 and TRBJ2-1, is DARVTQTPRHKVTEMGQEVTMRCQPILGHNTVFWYRQTMMQGLELLAYFRNRAPLDDSGMPKDRFSAEMPDATLATLKIQPSEPRDSAVYFCASGEGRKTYNEQFFGPGTRLTVL.

This chain connects TRBV4-3 to TRBJ2-5; 7 bases agree with TRBD2. Germline CDR1 reads LGHNA; CDR2 reads YSLEER. The CDR3 sequence is 17 residues long. The trim removed 0 bases at V and 5 bases at J, leaving 12 bases unmatched. Here the CDR3 DNA reads TGCGCCAGCAGCCAAGAATTGGGAGGGAGGGCGGGGGAGACCCAGTACTTC. Translation gives CASSQELGGRAGETQYF.

This clone was counted a few times. The genes are TRBV4-1 and TRBJ2-2, with 11 bases that match TRBD2. Germline trimming cut 0 bases from V and 7 bases from J; bases unmatched to any gene: 13. The CDR3 runs to 19 residues. Germline lookup yields CDR1 MGHRA and CDR2 YSYEKL. Here the CDR3 reads CASSQEVRLAGKGGGELFF. CDR3 nucleotides: TGCGCCAGCAGCCAAGAAGTCCGACTAGCGGGGAAAGGGGGCGGGGAGCTGTTTTTT.

CDR3 loop: CASSQVKTGGYNSPLHF. The CDR3 coding sequence is TGTGCCAGCAGCCAAGTTAAGACAGGAGGTTATAATTCACCCCTCCACTTT. This chain connects TRBV3-1 (or the pseudogene TRBV3-2) to TRBJ1-6, with D perhaps matching TRBD1 (6 bases). V shed 1 base and J shed 4 bases, with 14 bases lying between them. Germline V CDR1 and CDR2: LGHDT, YNNKEL (reference sequence). The CDR3 is 17 residues long.

The chain recombines TRBV5-6 with TRBJ1-1; a possible D gene is TRBD1 (5 bases). Trimming took off 4 bases at V and 6 bases at J, with 19 bases between the two ends. CDR3 size: 15 residues. The V gene's germline CDR1 is SGHDT and CDR2 YYEEEE. In DNA, the CDR3 is TGTGCCAGCAGCAGGGTTGATGGGGCGCGGGCTGAAGCTTTCTTT. Its translation is CASSRVDGARAEAFF.

The V and J genes are TRBV14 and TRBJ1-4, with D perhaps matching TRBD1 (6 bases). CDR1 and CDR2 from the germline V gene are SGHDN and FVKESK. Trimming left V 4 bases short and J 1 base short, with 13 bases between. CDR3 length: 16 amino acids. The DNA of the CDR3 is TGTGCCAGCAGCCGCCTTAGGGGGAAAACTAATGAAAAACTGTTTTTT. It translates to CASSRLRGKTNEKLFF.

This chain connects TRBV6-5 to TRBJ1-4, with no clear D. CDR3 length: 15 residues. Germline CDR1 reads MNHEY; CDR2 reads SVGAGI. Deletions cut 0 bases from V and 2 bases from J, with 7 bases between. CDR3 amino acids: CASSYSGRTNEKLFF. CDR3 DNA: TGTGCCAGCAGTTACTCGGGCAGGACTAATGAAAAACTGTTTTTT.

The chain joins TRBV5-1 to TRBJ2-7; 7 bases are a match to TRBD1. With 4 bases clipped from V and 3 bases from J, the junction kept 7 bases outside the gene matches. Germline CDR1 reads SGHRS; CDR2 reads YFSETQ. This CDR3 spans 14 amino acids. Here the CDR3 reads CASSPGTVNYEQYF. The DNA of the CDR3 is TGCGCCAGCAGCCCCGGGACAGTTAACTACGAGCAGTACTTC.

This chain connects TRBV3-1 (or the pseudogene TRBV3-2) to TRBJ2-7; TRBD1 aligns across 8 bases. In germline, CDR1 is LGHDT, CDR2 YNNKEL (reference sequence). The CDR3 consists of 14 residues. Unmatched junction bases numbered 4, after V lost 3 bases and J lost 3 bases. Here the CDR3 reads CASSHRTGYYEQYF. The CDR3 DNA reads as TGTGCCAGCAGCCATCGGACAGGGTACTACGAGCAGTACTTC.

The gene calls are TRBV25-1 and TRBJ1-3; D unresolved. The CDR3 extends over 16 amino acids. Trimming took 6 bases from V and 4 from J, leaving 19 bases between them. Looked up from germline, CDR1 is MGHDK and CDR2 is SYGVNS. CDR3 sequence: CASSRTLSSGGNTIYF. The CDR3 DNA is TGTGCCAGCAGCAGAACGCTCTCCTCGGGAGGAAACACCATATATTTT.

A few counts support this clone. J is TRBJ2-2 and V is TRBV12-5; 8 bases fit TRBD1. V lost 2 bases, J lost 5 bases, and 4 bases stayed unmatched. The CDR3 runs to 15 residues. Germline V CDR1 and CDR2: LGHNT, FRNRAP. The CDR3 DNA reads as TGTGCTAGTGGTTTGTCTAGGACAGGGACCGGGGAGCTGTTTTTT. This sequence encodes CASGLSRTGTGELFF. The full variable domain, in which reference TRBV12-5 and TRBJ2-2 provide the parts outside the CDR3, is DARVTQTPRHKVTEMGQEVTMRCQPILGHNTVFWYRQTMMQGLELLAYFRNRAPLDDSGMPKDRFSAEMPDATLATLKIQPSEPRDSAVYFCASGLSRTGTGELFFGEGSRLTVL.

This clone came up a few times. The chain combines TRBV6-5 with TRBJ1-2, with TRBD1 identical over 8 bases. With V trimmed by 10 bases and J by 4 bases, 8 bases remained unmatched. The CDR3 sequence is 13 residues long. Germline CDR1 reads MNHEY; CDR2 reads SVGAGI. DNA for the CDR3: TGTGCCACCCATACAGGGGGGGGCTATGGCTACACCTTC. As protein: CATHTGGGYGYTF.

The chain joins TRBV6-2 or TRBV6-3 to TRBJ2-5, with D maybe TRBD2 (5 bases). The CDR3 contains 13 residues. Trimming left V 2 bases short and J 4 bases short, with 8 bases between. CDR1 MNHEY and CDR2 SVGEGT come from the germline V gene. CDR3 loop: CASSYLEAETQYF. As DNA, the CDR3 is TGTGCCAGCAGTTACCTGGAGGCAGAGACCCAGTACTTC.

In this sample, this clone turned up once. J is TRBJ2-7 and V is TRBV2; D call uncertain. V lost 6 bases to trimming and J lost 3 bases, with 12 bases between them. This CDR3 comprises 13 residues. Per germline, CDR1 SNHLY and CDR2 FYNNEI. The chain's CDR3 is CASRTDSSYEQYF. Here the CDR3 DNA reads TGTGCCAGCAGAACCGATAGCAGCTACGAGCAGTACTTC.

The V call is TRBV19, the J call TRBJ2-3, with D perhaps given as TRBD1 or TRBD2 (5 bases each). Between the trimmed V and J ends, which lost 4 bases and 1 base, there was a span of 12 bases. In germline, CDR1 is LNHDA, CDR2 SQIVND (reference sequence). The CDR3 sequence is 15 residues long. CDR3 region: CASSKGPLGTDTQYF. The CDR3 coding sequence is TGTGCCAGTAGTAAGGGACCCTTAGGCACAGATACGCAGTATTTT. Filled out from reference TRBV19 and TRBJ2-3, the complete variable domain reads DGGITQSPKYLFRKEGQNVTLSCEQNLNHDAMYWYRQDPGQGLRLIYYSQIVNDFQKGDIAEGYSVSREKKESFPLTVTSAQKNPTAFYLCASSKGPLGTDTQYFGPGTRLTVL.

The J gene is TRBJ1-1, the V gene TRBV5-1; D might be TRBD1 (6 bases). The CDR3 is 15 residues long. The ends were cut back, 3 bases at V and 1 base at J, with 13 bases in the middle. Looked up from germline, CDR1 is SGHRS and CDR2 is YFSETQ. The CDR3 reads CASSSREGGNTEAFF. The CDR3 DNA is TGCGCCAGCAGCTCTCGGGAAGGGGGGAACACTGAAGCTTTCTTT.

CDR3 bases: TGTGCCAGCAGTTACTCGACAGGGGTCGGAAACACCATATATTTT. Its protein product is CASSYSTGVGNTIYF. The rearrangement joins TRBV6-5 to TRBJ1-3, with 8 bases lining up with TRBD1. V was clipped by 0 bases and J by 4 bases; unmatched bases: 2. The CDR3 runs to 15 residues. Per germline, CDR1 MNHEY and CDR2 SVGAGI.

DNA of the CDR3: TGCGCCAGCAGCCAAAGGGTCCGTGGCTACACCTTC. This translates into CASSQRVRGYTF. The rearrangement links TRBV4-1 to TRBJ1-2, with D uncertain. The germline V and J ends were trimmed by 2 bases and 7 bases, with 8 bases remaining between them. From germline, CDR1 is MGHRA and CDR2 YSYEKL. The CDR3 covers 12 residues.

This clone was observed a handful of times. The rearrangement uses TRBV3-1 (or the pseudogene TRBV3-2) and TRBJ1-2; D remains ambiguous. Between the trimmed V and J ends, which lost 1 base and 4 bases, there was a span of 7 bases. Looked up from germline, CDR1 is LGHDT and CDR2 is YNNKEL (reference sequence). CDR3 length: 13 amino acids. In DNA form, the CDR3 reads TGTGCCAGCAGCCAAGGGTATTCCTATGGCTACACCTTC. Translated, it gives CASSQGYSYGYTF.

V is TRBV10-3 and J is TRBJ1-3; possible D gene TRBD1, 5 bases. Trimming left V 0 bases short and J 0 bases short, with 15 bases between. The CDR3 length is 18 residues. Looked up from germline, CDR1 is ENHRY and CDR2 is SYGVKD. The CDR3 DNA follows: TGTGCCATCAGTGAGTCAAGGGCAGGGCTAAGCTCTGGAAACACCATATATTTT. Protein: CAISESRAGLSSGNTIYF.

The chain combines TRBV18 with TRBJ2-3; D not resolved. Germline CDR1 is KGHSH and CDR2 is LQKENI. Trimming cost V 5 bases and J 2 bases, with 5 bases left between them. CDR3 length equals 12 residues. The CDR3, as DNA: TGTGCCAGCTCAGCATACACAGATACGCAGTATTTT. This translates into CASSAYTDTQYF.

This sequence joins TRBV19 and TRBJ1-2; perhaps TRBD1 as D (5 bases). The CDR3 spans 15 residues. CDR1 and CDR2 from the germline V gene are LNHDA and SQIVND (reference sequence). The ends were cut back, 10 bases at V and 4 bases at J, with 22 bases in the middle. CDR3 region: CATFPGHAGGYGYTF. The CDR3 DNA follows: TGTGCCACTTTTCCCGGACACGCGGGAGGCTATGGCTACACCTTC.

The chain couples TRBV7-2 to TRBJ2-5; D is unclear. Germline lookup yields CDR1 SGHTA and CDR2 FQGNSA. The V and J ends lost 1 base and 5 bases respectively, with 8 bases between them. This CDR3 comprises 13 residues. Here the CDR3 reads CASSLGDRETQYF. The CDR3 DNA is TGTGCCAGCAGCTTAGGGGATCGGGAGACCCAGTACTTC.

The rearrangement links TRBV6-4 to TRBJ2-3, with 8 positions matching TRBD1. J was trimmed by 2 bases and V by 5 bases; bases with no gene match: 18. The CDR3 is 19 residues long. Germline loops: CDR1 MRHNA, CDR2 SNTAGT. The CDR3 loop is CASSPNLFSGTGVTDTQYF. The CDR3 region has the DNA TGTGCCAGCAGTCCCAACCTCTTTTCCGGGACAGGAGTCACAGATACGCAGTATTTT.

The chain carries TRBV5-5 and TRBJ2-7, with D possibly being TRBD2 (5 bases). CDR1 SGHKS and CDR2 YYEKEE come from the germline V gene (reference sequence). Trimming left V 0 bases short and J 2 bases short, with 9 bases between. The CDR3 is 14 residues long. CDR3 in DNA: TGTGCCAGCAGCTTGGGGGAGTATGCCTACGAGCAGTACTTC. Protein: CASSLGEYAYEQYF.

CDR3 bases: TGTGCCAGCATTAAGACAGGAGGGAATTCACCCCTCCACTTT. This translates into CASIKTGGNSPLHF. V is TRBV6-5 and J is TRBJ1-6, with TRBD1 as a possible D gene (6 bases). CDR3 length: 14 amino acids. With 7 bases removed from V and 7 bases from J, the gap between germline ends came to 14 bases. CDR1 and CDR2 from the germline V gene are MNHEY and SVGAGI.

CDR3 protein: CASSSLGTYNSPLHF. The CDR3 DNA follows: TGTGCCAGCAGCTCCCTTGGAACCTATAATTCACCCCTCCACTTT. The rearrangement links TRBV7-9 to TRBJ1-6; unclear D gene. V lost 4 bases to trimming and J lost 2 bases, with 9 bases between them. This CDR3 contains 15 residues. Germline CDR1 is SEHNR and CDR2 is FQNEAQ (reference sequence).

The V gene is TRBV5-1, the J gene TRBJ2-7, with 8 bases lining up with TRBD2. The ends lost 0 bases at V and 0 bases at J; junction bases unmatched: 2. There are 15 residues in the CDR3. Germline assignment: CDR1 SGHRS and CDR2 YFSETQ. The CDR3 DNA reads as TGCGCCAGCAGCTTGGGCAGCGGGAGCTCCTACGAGCAGTACTTC. This codes for CASSLGSGSSYEQYF. Filled out from reference TRBV5-1 and TRBJ2-7, the complete variable domain reads KAGVTQTPRYLIKTRGQQVTLSCSPISGHRSVSWYQQTPGQGLQFLFEYFSETQRNKGNFPGRFSGRQFSNSRSEMNVSTLELGDSALYLCASSLGSGSSYEQYFGPGTRLTVT.